The 21 T cell receptor beta chains below were found in one sample sequenced in a study of CD8 T cells in ankylosing spondylitis. Antigens for these TCRs are unknown. Notes on the study in general: Among TCR beta sequences, a motif of 7 to 9 highly homologous variants appeared characteristic of ankylosing spondylitis blood.

TCRdb used MiXCR to reprocess the 5' RACE reads, holding one entry per CDR3 protein. The profile covers about 210,000 distinct CDR3 sequences, with around 6.6% appearing a single time and 12% to 15% taken by the ten largest. The sample comprised blood, either unsorted or a sorted T cell fraction (not recorded which). These receptors all stem from a male donor with ankylosing spondylitis.

This clonotype was found many times. The chain employs TRBV5-1 and TRBJ2-2, with no clear D. The germline V gene has CDR1 SGHRS and CDR2 YFSETQ. The CDR3 sequence is 13 residues long. V lost 4 bases and J lost 5, with 9 bases in between. In nucleotides, the CDR3 is TGCGCCAGCAGCCAGAGCAGTACCGGGGAGCTGTTTTTT. Amino acids: CASSQSSTGELFF. Looking up the rest from reference TRBV5-1 and TRBJ2-2 gives the full variable domain: KAGVTQTPRYLIKTRGQQVTLSCSPISGHRSVSWYQQTPGQGLQFLFEYFSETQRNKGNFPGRFSGRQFSNSRSEMNVSTLELGDSALYLCASSQSSTGELFFGEGSRLTVL.

This chain links TRBV29-1 with TRBJ2-1; 7 bases map to TRBD1. The CDR3 runs to 13 residues. J lost 5 bases, V lost 7 bases, and 8 bases had no gene match. CDR1 and CDR2 from the germline V gene are SQVTM and ANQGSEA. CDR3 in amino acids: CSGRDSLNNEQFF. CDR3 nucleotide sequence: TGCAGCGGCCGGGACAGTTTAAACAATGAGCAGTTCTTC.

This clonotype was seen many times. The chain couples TRBV7-8 to TRBJ2-1; 12 positions match TRBD2. Germline-derived CDR1 and CDR2 are SGHVS and FQNEAQ. This CDR3 region has 15 residues. The ends lost 4 bases at V and 3 bases at J; junction bases unmatched: 1. CDR3 amino acids: CASSSGLAGYNEQFF. In DNA form, the CDR3 reads TGTGCCAGCAGCTCGGGACTAGCGGGCTACAATGAGCAGTTCTTC. The variable domain in full, with the rest retrieved from reference TRBV7-8 and TRBJ2-1, is GAGVSQSPRYKVAKRGQDVALRCDPISGHVSLFWYQQALGQGPEFLTYFQNEAQLDKSGLPSDRFFAERPEGSVSTLKIQRTQQEDSAVYLCASSSGLAGYNEQFFGPGTRLTVL.

In its sample, this clonotype was seen many times. The chain links TRBV18 to TRBJ2-1, with 10 nucleotides matching TRBD1. This CDR3 has 15 residues. The V segment lost 3 bases and the J segment 8 bases; nucleotides outside the gene matches: 7. Germline lookup yields CDR1 KGHSH and CDR2 LQKENI. The CDR3 protein is CASSPPGQGIYEQFF. The CDR3 bases are TGTGCCAGCTCACCCCCGGGACAGGGGATTTATGAGCAGTTCTTC.

The chain is built from TRBV4-3 and TRBJ2-1, with D unresolved. Looked up from germline, CDR1 is LGHNA and CDR2 is YSLEER. CDR3 length: 13 amino acids. Trimming took off 1 base at V and 5 bases at J, with 6 bases between the two ends. The CDR3, as DNA: TGCGCCAGCAGCCAAGCCATTCACAATGAGCAGTTCTTC. This sequence encodes CASSQAIHNEQFF.

Many counts were recorded for this clonotype. This chain links TRBV4-3 with TRBJ2-7; D gene uncertain. Germline values: CDR1 LGHNA, CDR2 YSLEER. V was shortened by 1 base and J by 0 bases, with 10 bases between the two germline ends. The CDR3 loop spans 15 amino acids. The CDR3 spells CASSQGSYSSYEQYF. Here the CDR3 DNA reads TGCGCCAGCAGCCAAGGGAGTTACAGCTCCTACGAGCAGTACTTC.

In this sample, this clonotype turned up many times. The CDR3 nucleotides are TGTGCCAGCAGTTTAAGGGTGGAGAAAACAGTATCCGGGGAGCTGTTTTTT. It is translated as CASSLRVEKTVSGELFF. The chain links TRBV28 to TRBJ2-2; no firm D call. The CDR3 has 17 residues. Germline CDR1 MDHEN, CDR2 SYDVKM. V was trimmed by 2 bases and J by 6 bases, leaving 19 bases between them.

This clonotype has at least ten counts. The chain recombines TRBV7-2 with TRBJ2-2; TRBD2 agrees at 10 bases. The J segment lost 2 bases and the V segment lost 4 bases, leaving 4 bases of the junction unmatched. The CDR3 is made up of 16 amino acids. In germline, CDR1 is SGHTA, CDR2 FQGNSA. The CDR3 DNA follows: TGTGCCAGCAGCTCTGGGACTAGCGTAAACACCGGGGAGCTGTTTTTT. Its translation: CASSSGTSVNTGELFF. The whole variable domain, filled in from reference TRBV7-2 and TRBJ2-2, reads GAGVSQSPSNKVTEKGKDVELRCDPISGHTALYWYRQSLGQGLEFLIYFQGNSAPDKSGLPSDRFSAERTGGSVSTLTIQRTQQEDSAVYLCASSSGTSVNTGELFFGEGSRLTVL.

The chain links TRBV9 to TRBJ2-7; 7 bases align to TRBD2. The CDR3 runs to 13 residues. CDR1 is SGDLS and CDR2 is YYNGEE in the germline V gene. With V trimmed by 2 bases and J by 6 bases, 5 bases remained unmatched. CDR3 DNA: TGTGCCAGCAGCGTTGGGTGGGGGGGCGAGCAGTACTTC. Translating it yields CASSVGWGGEQYF. Based on the CDR3 plus reference TRBV9 and TRBJ2-7, the full variable domain is DSGVTQTPKHLITATGQRVTLRCSPRSGDLSVYWYQQSLDQGLQFLIQYYNGEERAKGNILERFSAQQFPDLHSELNLSSLELGDSALYFCASSVGWGGEQYFGPGTRLTVT.

This rearrangement joins TRBV5-1 to TRBJ2-7; 9 bases match TRBD1. V shed 2 bases, J shed 5 bases, and the junction held 5 bases outside the gene matches. The germline V gene encodes CDR1 SGHRS and CDR2 YFSETQ. This CDR3 is 14 amino acids long. The CDR3 DNA reads TGCGCCAGCAGCTTTTCGGGACAGGGTAACGAGCAGTACTTC. Amino acid sequence: CASSFSGQGNEQYF.

This clonotype showed up many times. The chain couples TRBV7-2 to TRBJ2-7; D uncertain. Germline V gives CDR1 SGHTA, CDR2 FQGNSA. The CDR3 is 14 amino acids. V shed 1 base and J shed 3 bases, with 10 bases lying between them. The CDR3 nucleotides read TGTGCCAGCAGCTTAGTAGGGCCTCACTACGAGCAGTACTTC. Its protein product is CASSLVGPHYEQYF.

This clonotype was detected ten times or more. The J gene is TRBJ2-7, the V gene TRBV29-1; either TRBD1 or TRBD2 may supply D (5 bases each). Germline V gene lookup returns CDR1 SQVTM and CDR2 ANQGSEA. Trimming removed 6 bases from V and 3 bases from J, with 15 bases in between. This CDR3 is 13 amino acids long. CDR3: CSVIRVEGYEQYF. CDR3 coding DNA: TGCAGCGTAATCAGGGTTGAGGGCTACGAGCAGTACTTC.

At least ten counts were recorded for this clonotype. The chain joins TRBV7-2 to TRBJ2-7; 9 bases agree with TRBD2. The CDR3 has 15 amino acids. CDR1 and CDR2 from the germline V gene are SGHTA and FQGNSA. V was clipped by 3 bases and J by 2 bases; unmatched bases: 5. The CDR3 loop reads CASSLGLAGTYEQYF. The CDR3 coding sequence is TGTGCCAGCAGCTTGGGTCTAGCGGGGACCTACGAGCAGTACTTC.

The rearrangement joins TRBV29-1 to TRBJ1-1; D gene ambiguous. The CDR3 loop spans 14 amino acids. The V end lost 3 bases, the J end lost 6 bases, and 17 bases lay between the germline ends. The V gene's germline CDR1 is SQVTM and CDR2 ANQGSEA. CDR3 region: CSVDGVTNSPEAFF. CDR3 in DNA: TGCAGCGTTGATGGCGTCACGAATTCTCCTGAAGCTTTCTTT.

This clonotype was observed at least ten times. The chain links TRBV28 to TRBJ2-5; 7 nucleotides match TRBD2. V lost 3 bases, J lost 8 bases, and 15 bases stayed unmatched. In germline, CDR1 is MDHEN, CDR2 SYDVKM. This CDR3 has 16 residues. CDR3 DNA: TGTGCCAGCAGTTTCCGTTCAGCGGGGCCTCGGGAAACCCAGTACTTC. This translates into CASSFRSAGPRETQYF.

Many counts were recorded for this clonotype. The chain couples TRBV20-1 to TRBJ1-2; TRBD1 agrees at 8 bases. V shed 7 bases and J 0 bases; nucleotides not matched to a gene: 10. Per the germline V gene, CDR1 is DFQATT and CDR2 is SNEGSKA (reference sequence). The CDR3 sequence is 15 residues long. The CDR3 DNA sequence: TGCAGTGTTCCACAGGGGGGACCTTCTAACTATGGCTACACCTTC. Translated: CSVPQGGPSNYGYTF.

The chain links TRBV7-9 to TRBJ1-5; D call uncertain. Germline lookup yields CDR1 SEHNR and CDR2 FQNEAQ (reference sequence). V lost 4 bases and J lost 4, with 8 bases in between. The CDR3 loop spans 13 amino acids. This chain's CDR3 is CASSWGGNQPQHF. DNA for the CDR3: TGTGCCAGCAGCTGGGGAGGGAATCAGCCCCAGCATTTT.

The chain couples TRBV20-1 to TRBJ1-4, with D possibly TRBD1 on 5 matching bases. V gave up 6 bases and J gave up 5 bases, with 10 bases separating them. The CDR3 totals 12 residues. Germline CDR1 reads DFQATT; CDR2 reads SNEGSKA (reference sequence). The CDR3 DNA reads as TGCAGTGCACGACAGACAAATGAAAAACTGTTTTTT. It codes for CSARQTNEKLFF.

For this clonotype: A much bigger clone sits one base away, suggesting this may be a read error. V gene TRBV2 combines with J gene TRBJ2-7; 7 bases fit TRBD2. In germline, CDR1 is SNHLY, CDR2 FYNNEI. The length of the CDR3 is 16 residues. The CDR3 loop is CASSGDLAGVSYDQYF. CDR3 nucleotide sequence: TGTGCCAGCAGCGGCGACTTGGCGGGAGTAAGCTACGATCAGTACTTC.

This clonotype was counted many times. The chain joins TRBV4-3 to TRBJ2-6; possibly TRBD1 for D (6 bases). Germline CDR1 LGHNA, CDR2 YSLEER. Trimming stripped 4 bases from V and 0 bases from J, with 10 bases between. The CDR3 is 16 amino acids. CDR3 in amino acids: CASSLWDNSGANVLTF. The DNA for the CDR3 is TGCGCCAGCAGCCTCTGGGACAACTCTGGGGCCAACGTCCTGACTTTC.

This clonotype was seen a few times. The CDR3 here is CASSPKGQGYGNTIYF. The CDR3 nucleotides are TGTGCCAGCAGCCCAAAAGGTCAGGGTTACGGAAACACCATATATTTT. This chain connects TRBV7-2 to TRBJ1-3, with a weak D call TRBD1 (5 bases). The CDR3 runs 16 residues. Trimming took 5 bases from V and 4 from J, leaving 18 bases between them. The germline V gene encodes CDR1 SGHTA and CDR2 FQGNSA.